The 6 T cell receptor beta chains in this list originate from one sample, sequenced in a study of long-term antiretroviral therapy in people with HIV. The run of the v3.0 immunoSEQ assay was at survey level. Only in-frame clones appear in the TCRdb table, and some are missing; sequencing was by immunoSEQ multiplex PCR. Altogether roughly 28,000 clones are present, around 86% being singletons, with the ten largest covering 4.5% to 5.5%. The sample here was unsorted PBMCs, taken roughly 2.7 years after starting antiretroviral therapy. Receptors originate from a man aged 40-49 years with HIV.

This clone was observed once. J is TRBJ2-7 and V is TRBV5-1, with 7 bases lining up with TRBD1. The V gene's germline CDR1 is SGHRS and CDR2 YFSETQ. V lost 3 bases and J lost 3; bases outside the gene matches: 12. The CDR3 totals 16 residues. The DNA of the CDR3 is TGCGCCAGCAGCTCCCGGGACAGCGGCGGAAACTACGAGCAGTACTTC. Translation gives CASSSRDSGGNYEQYF.

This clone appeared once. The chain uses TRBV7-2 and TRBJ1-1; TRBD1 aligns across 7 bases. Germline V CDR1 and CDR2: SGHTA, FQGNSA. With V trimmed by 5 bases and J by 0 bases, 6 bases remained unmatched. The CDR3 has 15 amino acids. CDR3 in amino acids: CASSVETGLNTEAFF. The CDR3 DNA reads TGTGCCAGCAGCGTAGAGACAGGGTTGAACACTGAAGCTTTCTTT.

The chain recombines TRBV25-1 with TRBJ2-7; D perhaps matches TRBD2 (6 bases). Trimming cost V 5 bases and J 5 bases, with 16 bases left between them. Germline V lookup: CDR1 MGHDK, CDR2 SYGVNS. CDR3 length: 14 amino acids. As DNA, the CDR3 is TGTGCCAGCAGTCCTTATGGGGAGGTCCACGAGCAGTACTTC. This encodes CASSPYGEVHEQYF.

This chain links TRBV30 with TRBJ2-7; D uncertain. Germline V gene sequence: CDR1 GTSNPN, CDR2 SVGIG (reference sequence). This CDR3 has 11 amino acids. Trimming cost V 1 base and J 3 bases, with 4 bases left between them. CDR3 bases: TGTGCCTGGAGTGGCCGCTACGAGCAGTACTTC. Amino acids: CAWSGRYEQYF.

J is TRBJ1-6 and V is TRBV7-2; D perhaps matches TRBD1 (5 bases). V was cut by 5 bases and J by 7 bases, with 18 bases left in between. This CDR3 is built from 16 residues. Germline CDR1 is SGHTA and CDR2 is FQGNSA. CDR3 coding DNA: TGTGCCAGCAGCGTAGTCCCGGGGGGGGAGAATTCACCCCTCCACTTT. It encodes CASSVVPGGENSPLHF.

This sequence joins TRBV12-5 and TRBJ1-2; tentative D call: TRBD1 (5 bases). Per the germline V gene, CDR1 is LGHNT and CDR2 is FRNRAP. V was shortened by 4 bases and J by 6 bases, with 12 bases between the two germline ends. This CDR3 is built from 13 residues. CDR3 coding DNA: TGTGCTAGTGGTTACGGGCAGGGCAATGGCTACACCTTC. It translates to CASGYGQGNGYTF.